These T cell receptor beta chains were read from a single sample in a study of T cell responses to AZD1222 COVID-19 vaccine. Only in-frame clones appear in the TCRdb table, and some are missing; sequencing was by immunoSEQ multiplex PCR. The sample holds approximately 120,000 clones, approximately 90% seen once. The sample consisted of peripheral blood, taken on day 0 of AZD1222 vaccination. These receptors were collected from an adult in good health. CDR3s include the opening cysteine and the closing phenylalanine or tryptophan.

len: 14
j_gene: TRBJ2-7
v_gene: TRBV19
CDR3aa: CASSIGDSTYEQYF

len: 17
j_gene: TRBJ1-5
v_gene: TRBV7-2
CDR3aa: CASSLGGQGRLNQPQHF

len: 13
j_gene: TRBJ1-4
v_gene: TRBV9
CDR3aa: CASSVKGGEKLFF

len: 13
j_gene: TRBJ1-1
v_gene: TRBV30
CDR3aa: CAWSVQGGSGAFF

len: 13
j_gene: TRBJ2-5
v_gene: TRBV5-1
CDR3aa: CASSLQAGETQYF

len: 13
j_gene: TRBJ1-5
v_gene: TRBV28
CDR3aa: CASSDRADQPQHF

len: 16
j_gene: TRBJ1-2
v_gene: TRBV19
CDR3aa: CASSATGTGRNYGYTF

len: 20
j_gene: TRBJ2-2
v_gene: TRBV5-4
CDR3aa: CASSLERTSGRAGFGGELFF

len: 15
j_gene: TRBJ2-3
v_gene: TRBV5-1
CDR3aa: CASSGLAGAQDTQYF

len: 18
j_gene: TRBJ1-4
v_gene: TRBV6-6
CDR3aa: CASSPRGGRSPRNEKLFF

len: 20
j_gene: TRBJ2-2
v_gene: TRBV7-3
CDR3aa: CASSCRRVFICGSSTGELFF

len: 17
j_gene: TRBJ2-3
v_gene: TRBV9
CDR3aa: CASSLLGSGMSTDTQYF

len: 14
j_gene: TRBJ1-1
v_gene: TRBV27
CDR3aa: CASSPGLRGTEAFF

len: 15
j_gene: TRBJ1-6
v_gene: TRBV4-3
CDR3aa: CASSQGTSPLSPLHF

len: 12
j_gene: TRBJ1-1
v_gene: TRBV11-3
CDR3aa: CASRLLNTEAFF

len: 14
j_gene: TRBJ1-4
v_gene: TRBV7-9
CDR3aa: CASSLTATNEKLFF

len: 15
j_gene: TRBJ1-2
v_gene: TRBV18
CDR3aa: CASSQTGEANYGYTF

len: 13
j_gene: TRBJ2-3
v_gene: TRBV24-1
CDR3aa: CATSDLRTDTQYF

len: 11
j_gene: TRBJ1-2
v_gene: TRBV7-9
CDR3aa: CASSFGGGYTF

len: 16
j_gene: TRBJ2-1
v_gene: TRBV19
CDR3aa: CASSIDFRLPLDEQFF

len: 16
j_gene: TRBJ1-5
v_gene: TRBV10-3
CDR3aa: CAISESNSARNQPQHF

len: 16
j_gene: TRBJ2-3
v_gene: TRBV24-1
CDR3aa: CASKRGGGSRTDTQYF

len: 13
j_gene: TRBJ1-2
v_gene: TRBV27
CDR3aa: CASSLSGNYGYTF

len: 21
j_gene: TRBJ1-1
v_gene: TRBV19
CDR3aa: CASSSLFGVRQLVMMGAEAFF

len: 14
j_gene: TRBJ1-1
v_gene: TRBV9
CDR3aa: CASSPRDTIWGAFF

len: 13
j_gene: TRBJ1-1
v_gene: TRBV5-1
CDR3aa: CASSFRGNTEAFF

len: 12
j_gene: TRBJ1-4
v_gene: TRBV12-5
CDR3aa: CASGLGAEKLFF

len: 16
j_gene: TRBJ1-3
v_gene: TRBV30
CDR3aa: CAWSVSRVFSGNTIYF

len: 14
j_gene: TRBJ2-1
v_gene: TRBV25-1
CDR3aa: CASSADGTSNEQFF

len: 15
j_gene: TRBJ1-2
v_gene: TRBV3-1/TRBV3-2
CDR3aa: CASSQRGGRDYGYTF

len: 15
j_gene: TRBJ2-5
v_gene: TRBV6-5
CDR3aa: CASSLVAGGRETQYF

len: 16
j_gene: TRBJ1-2
v_gene: TRBV9
CDR3aa: CASSTYRDRGNYGYTF

len: 15
j_gene: TRBJ2-1
v_gene: TRBV7-8
CDR3aa: CASSGMVAVYNEQFF

len: 14
j_gene: TRBJ1-1
v_gene: TRBV11-3
CDR3aa: CASSIQGEGTEAFF

len: 15
j_gene: TRBJ1-5
v_gene: TRBV5-6
CDR3aa: CASSLRANSNQPQHF

len: 17
j_gene: TRBJ1-6
v_gene: TRBV6-2/TRBV6-3
CDR3aa: CASSYSAFRRGNSPLHF

len: 13
j_gene: TRBJ1-1
v_gene: TRBV12-3/TRBV12-4
CDR3aa: CASSLNGNTEAFF

len: 17
j_gene: TRBJ1-3
v_gene: TRBV4-1
CDR3aa: CASSQVEMGVEGNTIYF

len: 14
j_gene: TRBJ2-1
v_gene: TRBV7-9
CDR3aa: CASSLGLPVSEQFF

len: 14
j_gene: TRBJ2-2
v_gene: TRBV3-1/TRBV3-2
CDR3aa: CASSKRTGTGELFF

len: 13
j_gene: TRBJ2-7
v_gene: TRBV7-2
CDR3aa: CASSIGLAQKQYF